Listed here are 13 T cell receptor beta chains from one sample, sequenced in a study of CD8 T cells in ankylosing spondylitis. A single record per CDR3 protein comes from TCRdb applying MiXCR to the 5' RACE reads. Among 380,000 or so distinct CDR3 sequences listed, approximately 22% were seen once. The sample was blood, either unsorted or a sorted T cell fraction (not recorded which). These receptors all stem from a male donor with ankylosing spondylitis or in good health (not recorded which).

Written as DNA, the CDR3 is TGTGCCAGTAGTACGACAAATTACGAGCAGTACTTC. This translates into CASSTTNYEQYF. The chain uses TRBV19 and TRBJ2-7; D is unresolved. Trimming removed 4 bases from V and 4 bases from J, with 8 bases in between. The germline V gene encodes CDR1 LNHDA and CDR2 SQIVND (reference sequence). This CDR3 region has 12 residues.

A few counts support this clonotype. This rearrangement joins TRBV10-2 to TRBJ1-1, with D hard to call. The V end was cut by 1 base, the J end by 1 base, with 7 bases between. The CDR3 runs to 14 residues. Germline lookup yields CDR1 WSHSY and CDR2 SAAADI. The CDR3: CASSEYNPNTEAFF. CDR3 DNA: TGCGCCAGCAGTGAGTACAATCCGAACACTGAAGCTTTCTTT.

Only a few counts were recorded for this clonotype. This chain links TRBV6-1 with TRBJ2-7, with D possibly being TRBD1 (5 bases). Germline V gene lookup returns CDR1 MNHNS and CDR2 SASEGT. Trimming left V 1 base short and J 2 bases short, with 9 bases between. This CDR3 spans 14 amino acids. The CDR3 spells CASSEVGPTYEQYF. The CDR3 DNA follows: TGTGCCAGCAGTGAAGTGGGGCCAACCTACGAGCAGTACTTC.

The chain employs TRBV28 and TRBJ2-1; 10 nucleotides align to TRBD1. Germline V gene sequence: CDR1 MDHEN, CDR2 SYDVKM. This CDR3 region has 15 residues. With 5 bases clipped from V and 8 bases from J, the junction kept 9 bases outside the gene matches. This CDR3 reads CASSSRDRGSDEQFF. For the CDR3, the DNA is TGTGCCAGCAGTAGTCGGGACAGGGGTTCGGATGAGCAGTTCTTC.

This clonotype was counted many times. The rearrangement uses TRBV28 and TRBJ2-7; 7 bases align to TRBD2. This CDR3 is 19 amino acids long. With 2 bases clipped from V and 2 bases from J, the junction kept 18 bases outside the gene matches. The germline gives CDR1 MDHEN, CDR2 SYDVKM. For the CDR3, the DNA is TGTGCCAGCAGTTTAACCAATCCCACCAGCGGGGTCGCACCCTACGAGCAGTACTTC. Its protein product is CASSLTNPTSGVAPYEQYF.

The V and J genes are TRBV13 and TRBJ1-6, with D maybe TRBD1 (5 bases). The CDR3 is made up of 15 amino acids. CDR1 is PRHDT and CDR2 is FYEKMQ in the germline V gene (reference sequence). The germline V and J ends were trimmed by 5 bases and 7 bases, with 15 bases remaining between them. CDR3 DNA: TGTGCCAGCAGCCCTAGATTGGGGGAAAATTCACCCCTCCACTTT. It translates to CASSPRLGENSPLHF.

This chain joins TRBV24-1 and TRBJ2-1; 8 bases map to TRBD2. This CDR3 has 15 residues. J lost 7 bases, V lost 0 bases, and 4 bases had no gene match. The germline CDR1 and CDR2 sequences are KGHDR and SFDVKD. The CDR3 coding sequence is TGTGCCACCAGTGATTTGGAGCGGGGGCTTAATGAGCAGTTCTTC. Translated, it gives CATSDLERGLNEQFF.

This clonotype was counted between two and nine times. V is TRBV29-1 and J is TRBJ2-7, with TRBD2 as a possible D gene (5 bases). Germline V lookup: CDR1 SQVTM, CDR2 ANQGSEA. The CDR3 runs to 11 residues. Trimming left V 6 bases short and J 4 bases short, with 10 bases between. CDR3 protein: CSVGEGYEQYF. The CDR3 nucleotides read TGCAGCGTCGGTGAGGGTTACGAGCAGTACTTC.

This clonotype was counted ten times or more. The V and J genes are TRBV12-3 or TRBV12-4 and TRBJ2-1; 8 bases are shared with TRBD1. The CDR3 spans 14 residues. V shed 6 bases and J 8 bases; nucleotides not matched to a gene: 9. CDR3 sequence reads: CASSPDRGRDEQFF. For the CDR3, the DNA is TGTGCCAGCAGCCCCGACAGGGGTAGAGATGAGCAGTTCTTC.

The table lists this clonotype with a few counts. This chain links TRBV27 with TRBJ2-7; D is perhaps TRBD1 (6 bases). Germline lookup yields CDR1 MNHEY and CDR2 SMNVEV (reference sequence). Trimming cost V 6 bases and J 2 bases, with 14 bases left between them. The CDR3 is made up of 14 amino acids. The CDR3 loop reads CASSLHRVAYEQYF. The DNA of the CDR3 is TGTGCCAGCAGCCTCCACAGGGTTGCCTACGAGCAGTACTTC.

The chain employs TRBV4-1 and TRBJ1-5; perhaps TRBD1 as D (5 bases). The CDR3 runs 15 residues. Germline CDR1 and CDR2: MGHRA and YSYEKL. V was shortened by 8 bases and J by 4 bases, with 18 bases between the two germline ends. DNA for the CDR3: TGCGCCAGCTCCGCCATATCGGGGGAAAATCAGCCCCAGCATTTT. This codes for CASSAISGENQPQHF.

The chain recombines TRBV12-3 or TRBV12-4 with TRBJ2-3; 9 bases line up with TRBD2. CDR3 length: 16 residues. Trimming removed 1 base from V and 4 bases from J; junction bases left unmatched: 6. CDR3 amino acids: CASSLVAGGLADTQYF. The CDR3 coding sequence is TGTGCCAGCAGTTTAGTTGCGGGGGGGCTCGCAGATACGCAGTATTTT.

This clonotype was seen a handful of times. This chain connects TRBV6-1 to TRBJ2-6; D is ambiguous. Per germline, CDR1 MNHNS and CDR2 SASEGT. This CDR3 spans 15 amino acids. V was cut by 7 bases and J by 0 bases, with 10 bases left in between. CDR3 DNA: TGTGCCAGCACCTACCTGAGCTCTGGGGCCAACGTCCTGACTTTC. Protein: CASTYLSSGANVLTF.